This TCR beta chain was captured in a study of molecular identifiers for immune sequencing clone quantification. Each CDR3 protein gets one entry after TCRdb re-called the PCR reads with MiXCR. The sample gives approximately 320,000 distinct CDR3 sequences, roughly 23% of which show up once; 0.65% to 0.95% is in the top ten. This clonotype was observed at least ten times. Its antigen is still unknown. Study-wide findings and caveats: One million naive cells reportedly did not prevent detection of spiked Jurkat TCR RNA from one cell.

The specimen was naive CD8+ T cells from blood, with Jurkat cell RNA spiked in. Stated subset: FACS-sorted CD8+CD4-CCR7+CD45RA+ naive T cells. The TCR originated in a human donor in good health. Some libraries in this study had Jurkat cell RNA spiked in.

The CDR3 protein is CASSTGQANQPQHF. The DNA of the CDR3 is TGTGCCAGCAGCACGGGACAGGCCAATCAGCCCCAGCATTTT. The rearrangement joins TRBV7-6 to TRBJ1-5; TRBD1 aligns across 8 bases. J gave up 3 bases and V 5 bases, and 3 bases lay outside the gene matches. The germline CDR1 and CDR2 sequences are SGHVS and FNYEAQ. The CDR3 has 14 residues. Combining the CDR3 with reference TRBV7-6 and TRBJ1-5 gives the whole variable domain GAGVSQSPRYKVTKRGQDVALRCDPISGHVSLYWYRQALGQGPEFLTYFNYEAQQDKSGLPNDRFSAERPEGSISTLTIQRTEQRDSAMYRCASSTGQANQPQHFGDGTRLSIL.